This paragraph covers one T cell receptor (beta chain) sequence. Looked up from germline, CDR1 is GTSNPN and CDR2 is SVGIG (reference sequence). Trimming cost V 5 bases and J 4 bases; bases outside gene matches: 7. The CDR3 covers 13 residues. This entry comes from a study of monozygotic twins with cystic fibrosis. The assay was immunoSEQ multiplex PCR, and TCRdb's table has in-frame clones only and misses some. The sample yields roughly 28,000 clones, around four fifths seen once. Material: blood. V is TRBV30 and J is TRBJ2-7; 8 bases are shared with TRBD2. The TCR comes from a girl aged 2 to 10 with cystic fibrosis. CDR3 in amino acids: CAWSGGRDYEQYF. CDR3 sequence (DNA): TGTGCCTGGTCGGGGGGGCGAGATTACGAGCAGTACTTC.